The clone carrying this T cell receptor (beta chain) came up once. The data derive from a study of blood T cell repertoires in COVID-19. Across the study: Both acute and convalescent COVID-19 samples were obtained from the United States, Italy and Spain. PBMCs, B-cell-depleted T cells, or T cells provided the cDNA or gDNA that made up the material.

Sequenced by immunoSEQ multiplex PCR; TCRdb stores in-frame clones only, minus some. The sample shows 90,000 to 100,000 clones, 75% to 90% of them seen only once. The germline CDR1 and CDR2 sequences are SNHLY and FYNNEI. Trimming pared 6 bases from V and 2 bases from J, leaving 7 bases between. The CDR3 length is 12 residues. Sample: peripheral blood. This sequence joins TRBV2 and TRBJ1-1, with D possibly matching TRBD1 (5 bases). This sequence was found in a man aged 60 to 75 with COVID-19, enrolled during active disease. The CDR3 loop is CASSQGNTEAFF. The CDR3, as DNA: TGTGCCAGCAGCCAGGGAAACACTGAAGCTTTCTTT. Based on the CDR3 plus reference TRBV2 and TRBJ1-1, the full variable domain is EPEVTQTPSHQVTQMGQEVILRCVPISNHLYFYWYRQILGQKVEFLVSFYNNEISEKSEIFDDQFSVERPDGSNFTLKIRSTKLEDSAMYFCASSQGNTEAFFGQGTRLTVV.